This TCR beta chain was captured in a study of OX40 agonist ivuxolimab in advanced cancers. The assay was immunoSEQ multiplex PCR, and TCRdb's table has in-frame clones only and misses some. The sample records about 48,000 clones, roughly 91% being singletons. Regarding the study as a whole: In the 0.1-3.0 mg/kg groups, partial responders showed among the lowest expansion. No determination was made of the antigen specificity of the expanded peripheral T cells. Normalized T-cell clonal expansion was also low in some nonresponders. On average, a greater number of expanded clones characterised CD8+ T cells relative to CD4+.

As to this clone: Its antigen remains unidentified.

The material was CD4+ or CD8+ T cells sorted from blood, obtained in a trial of the OX40 agonist ivuxolimab. The receptor was derived from an adult with an advanced solid tumor such as melanoma, head and neck, liver or kidney cancer.

This chain's CDR3 is CASSNMRSYNSPLHF. The DNA for the CDR3 is TGTGCCAGCAGCAATATGCGCTCCTATAATTCACCCCTCCACTTT. This chain uses TRBV21-1 with TRBJ1-6. TRBV21-1 counts as a pseudogene. This CDR3 contains 15 residues.